A single sample gave rise to the 18 T cell receptor beta chains below, sequenced in a study of lung T cells in sarcoidosis with Löfgren's syndrome. TCRdb re-called the reads through MiXCR, storing one row per CDR3 protein. This table has some 19,000 distinct CDR3 sequences, around a fifth appearing once. The sequenced sample consisted of CD4+ T cells from bronchoalveolar lavage. The receptors come from a human donor with sarcoidosis (Löfgren's syndrome or another form), or a control subject (not recorded which).

This clonotype showed up just a few times. A much larger clone differs from this one at a single base, so this may be a read error. V and J are TRBV4-2 and TRBJ2-3, with 9 bases matching TRBD2. The V gene end was trimmed by 2 bases and the J gene end by 3 bases; junction bases not matched to a gene: 15. The CDR3 covers 19 residues. Germline V CDR1 and CDR2: LGHNA, YNFKEQ. CDR3 nucleotides: TGTGCCAGCAGCCAACAGAGGGCTAGCGGGAAACCTTCGACAGATACGCAGTATTTT. It yields the protein CASSQQRASGKPSTDTQYF.

The sample holds a few counts of this clonotype. This chain connects TRBV12-5 to TRBJ1-4; 8 nucleotides align to TRBD1. The junction had 2 bases not matched to a gene; V was cut back by 1 base and J by 4 bases. Per germline, CDR1 LGHNT and CDR2 FRNRAP. The CDR3 length is 15 residues. CDR3 in amino acids: CASGLETGDNEKLFF. The DNA of the CDR3 is TGTGCTAGTGGTTTGGAGACAGGGGATAATGAAAAACTGTTTTTT. The full variable domain, rest sourced from reference TRBV12-5 and TRBJ1-4, is DARVTQTPRHKVTEMGQEVTMRCQPILGHNTVFWYRQTMMQGLELLAYFRNRAPLDDSGMPKDRFSAEMPDATLATLKIQPSEPRDSAVYFCASGLETGDNEKLFFGSGTQLSVL.

This clonotype appeared once. An end of the junction does not agree with germline; a read error may underlie this. The chain couples TRBV18 to TRBJ2-5; 14 nucleotides align to TRBD2. CDR1 KGHSH and CDR2 LQKENI come from the germline V gene. The CDR3 extends over 17 amino acids. The CDR3 region has the DNA TGTGCCAACTCACCAGGACTAGCGGGAGGTCCGGAAGAGACCCAGTACTTC. It yields the protein CANSPGLAGGPEETQYF.

This clonotype was observed at least ten times. The chain recombines TRBV20-1 with TRBJ2-5, with a weak D call TRBD2 (5 bases). The CDR3 has 13 residues. Germline V gives CDR1 DFQATT, CDR2 SNEGSKA (reference sequence). V gave up 3 bases and J gave up 0 bases, with 8 bases separating them. The CDR3 bases are TGCAGTGCTAGTTACGGGAACCAAGAGACCCAGTACTTC. Translation gives CSASYGNQETQYF.

This clonotype is classed as medium-sized. The rearrangement links TRBV20-1 to TRBJ2-1; 14 nucleotides agree with TRBD2. Germline values: CDR1 DFQATT, CDR2 SNEGSKA (reference sequence). The CDR3 extends over 14 amino acids. The V gene end was trimmed by 0 bases and the J gene end by 11 bases; junction bases not matched to a gene: 3. CDR3 DNA: TGCAGTGCTAGAGACCGACTAGCGGGAGGGAAGCAGTTCTTC. It codes for CSARDRLAGGKQFF.

The sample holds many counts of this clonotype. The rearrangement links TRBV28 to TRBJ1-1; TRBD1 agrees at 7 bases. With 2 bases clipped from V and 6 bases from J, the junction kept 3 bases outside the gene matches. From germline, CDR1 is MDHEN and CDR2 SYDVKM. The CDR3 loop spans 13 amino acids. Written as DNA, the CDR3 is TGTGCCAGCAGTTTACCGACAGGGTCTGAAGCTTTCTTT. Protein product: CASSLPTGSEAFF.

Regarding this clonotype: A much larger clone differs by one base, so this may be a read error. The chain uses TRBV10-3 and TRBJ2-1; a weak D match, TRBD1 (5 bases). The V end was cut by 2 bases, the J end by 7 bases, with 15 bases between. The CDR3 has 15 residues. Germline V gene sequence: CDR1 ENHRY, CDR2 SYGVKD. The chain's CDR3 is CAISEIVGVGNEQFF. CDR3 nucleotides: TGTGCCATCAGTGAGATAGTAGGGGTTGGGAATGAGCAGTTCTTC.

By its share, this clonotype is medium-sized. The chain links TRBV6-1 to TRBJ1-1; maybe TRBD1 (6 bases). Looked up from germline, CDR1 is MNHNS and CDR2 is SASEGT. This CDR3 contains 16 residues. The V end lost 8 bases, the J end lost 5 bases, and 24 bases lay between the germline ends. CDR3: CASGRVNSRGRTEAFF. The CDR3 region has the DNA TGTGCCAGCGGCCGAGTAAATTCCAGGGGAAGGACTGAAGCTTTCTTT.

This chain uses TRBV11-3 with TRBJ1-2, with D possibly being TRBD1 (5 bases). The germline gives CDR1 SGHNT, CDR2 YENEEA. Trimming removed 6 bases at V and 4 bases at J, with 12 bases between. The length of the CDR3 is 13 residues. The CDR3 DNA follows: TGTGCCAGCAGTTCCGGGACCCGCTATGGCTACACCTTC. Protein sequence: CASSSGTRYGYTF. Based on the CDR3 plus reference TRBV11-3 and TRBJ1-2, the full variable domain is EAGVVQSPRYKIIEKKQPVAFWCNPISGHNTLYWYLQNLGQGPELLIRYENEEAVDDSQLPKDRFSAERLKGVDSTLKIQPAELGDSAVYLCASSSGTRYGYTFGSGTRLTVV.

By sample share, this clonotype is medium-sized. V is TRBV27 and J is TRBJ1-1, with no clear D. Per germline, CDR1 MNHEY and CDR2 SMNVEV (reference sequence). V was trimmed by 5 bases and J by 4 bases, leaving 8 bases between them. This CDR3 has 12 amino acids. The CDR3 here is CASSRWGTEAFF. DNA of the CDR3: TGTGCCAGCAGTCGCTGGGGCACTGAAGCTTTCTTT.

In its sample, this clonotype is medium-sized (0.01 to 0.1%). The chain has TRBV6-2 or TRBV6-3 and TRBJ2-1, with D perhaps matching TRBD1 (5 bases). Germline CDR1 is MNHEY and CDR2 is SVGEGT. V lost 7 bases and J lost 7, with 14 bases in between. The CDR3 totals 13 residues. As DNA, the CDR3 is TGTGCCAGCACTCCAGGGCCAACTAATGAGCAGTTCTTC. The encoded protein is CASTPGPTNEQFF.

To note about this clonotype: With a much larger clone just one base away, this may be a read error. The V and J genes are TRBV7-2 and TRBJ2-1; possibly TRBD2 for D (5 bases). Deletions cut 5 bases from V and 4 bases from J, with 15 bases between. Germline CDR1 is SGHTA and CDR2 is FQGNSA. The length of the CDR3 is 15 residues. CDR3 nucleotides: TGTGCCAGCAGCCCAACGGTGCGGGCATACAATGAGCAGTTCTTC. The encoded protein is CASSPTVRAYNEQFF.

The sample holds many counts of this clonotype. The rearrangement links TRBV20-1 to TRBJ2-1; D is perhaps TRBD2 (6 bases). The CDR3 is made up of 14 amino acids. With 3 bases removed from V and 4 bases from J, the gap between germline ends came to 13 bases. The germline V gene encodes CDR1 DFQATT and CDR2 SNEGSKA (reference sequence). CDR3 sequence (DNA): TGCAGTGCTAGGAGGGAGGCGGGGTACAATGAGCAGTTCTTC. It translates to CSARREAGYNEQFF.

As for this clonotype: A read error may be the cause here, since a much bigger clone is one base away. The rearrangement uses TRBV29-1 and TRBJ2-5; no clear D gene. The CDR3 consists of 12 residues. Trimming took 7 bases from V and 3 from J, leaving 12 bases between them. The germline V gene has CDR1 SQVTM and CDR2 ANQGSEA. This CDR3 is CSATSGEETQYF. CDR3 bases: TGCAGCGCTACATCGGGTGAAGAGACCCAGTACTTC.

This clonotype was detected ten times or more. The chain employs TRBV7-3 and TRBJ2-1; TRBD2 aligns across 7 bases. This CDR3 spans 16 amino acids. Germline CDR1 is SGHTA and CDR2 is FQGTGA. After removal of 0 bases from V and 7 bases from J, the junction contained 9 bases not matched to a gene. The CDR3, as DNA: TGTGCCAGCAGCTTAACTCGCGGGAGAGGGTGGAATGAGCAGTTCTTC. Its protein product is CASSLTRGRGWNEQFF.

In its sample, this clonotype was seen a few times. V usage is TRBV11-2 and J usage is TRBJ2-5; unclear D gene. The CDR3 totals 13 residues. V dropped 0 bases and J dropped 7 bases, with 9 bases sitting between them. The V gene's germline CDR1 is SGHAT and CDR2 FQNNGV. CDR3 residues: CASSLDLTGTQYF. The CDR3 nucleotides are TGTGCCAGCAGCTTAGACCTAACCGGGACCCAGTACTTC.

Points on this clonotype: A read error is possible here, since a much larger clone lies one base away. The V call is TRBV7-8, the J call TRBJ1-1; tentative D call: TRBD1 (5 bases). The CDR3 is 14 amino acids. The germline V gene has CDR1 SGHVS and CDR2 FQNEAQ. In nucleotides, the CDR3 is TGTGCCAGCAGCTTAGAGGGACGCTACACTGAAGCTTCCTTT. Its protein product is CASSLEGRYTEASF.

This clonotype was seen at least ten times. V is TRBV20-1 and J is TRBJ1-2; TRBD1 might be the D (5 bases). V was shortened by 4 bases and J by 8 bases, with 17 bases between the two germline ends. Germline V CDR1 and CDR2: DFQATT, SNEGSKA (reference sequence). The CDR3 covers 13 residues. For the CDR3, the DNA is TGCAGTGCTACGGACGGGACGTCTGGCGGCTACACCTTC. It encodes CSATDGTSGGYTF.